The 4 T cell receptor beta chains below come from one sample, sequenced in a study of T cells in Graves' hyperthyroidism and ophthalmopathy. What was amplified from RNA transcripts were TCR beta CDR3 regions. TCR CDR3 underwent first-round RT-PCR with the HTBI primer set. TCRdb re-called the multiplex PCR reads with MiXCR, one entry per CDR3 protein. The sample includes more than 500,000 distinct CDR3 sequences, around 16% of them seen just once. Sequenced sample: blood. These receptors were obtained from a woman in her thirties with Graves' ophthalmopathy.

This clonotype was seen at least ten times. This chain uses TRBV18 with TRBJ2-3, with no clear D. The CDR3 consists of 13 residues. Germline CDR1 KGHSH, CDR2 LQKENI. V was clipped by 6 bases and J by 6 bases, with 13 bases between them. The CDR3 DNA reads TGTGCCAGCTCCTTCATTCCCTTGGATACGCAGTATTTT. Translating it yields CASSFIPLDTQYF.

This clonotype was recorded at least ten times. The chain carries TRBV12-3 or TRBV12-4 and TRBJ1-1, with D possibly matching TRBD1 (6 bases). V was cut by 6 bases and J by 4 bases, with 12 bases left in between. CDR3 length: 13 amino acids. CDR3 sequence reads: CASSRGMVTEAFF. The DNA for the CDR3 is TGTGCCAGCAGCAGGGGCATGGTCACTGAAGCTTTCTTT.

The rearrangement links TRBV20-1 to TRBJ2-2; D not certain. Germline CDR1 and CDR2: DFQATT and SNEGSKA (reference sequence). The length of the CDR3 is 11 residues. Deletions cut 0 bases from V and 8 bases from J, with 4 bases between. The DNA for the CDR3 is TGCAGTGCTAGAGAGACAGGGGAGCTGTTTTTT. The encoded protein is CSARETGELFF.

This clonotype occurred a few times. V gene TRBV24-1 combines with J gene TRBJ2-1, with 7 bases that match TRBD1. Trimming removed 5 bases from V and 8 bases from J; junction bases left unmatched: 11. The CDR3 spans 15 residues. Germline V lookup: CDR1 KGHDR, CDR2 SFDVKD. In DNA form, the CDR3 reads TGTGCCACCAGTGGACGGGACAGCGCATACGATGAGCAGTTCTTC. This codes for CATSGRDSAYDEQFF.